What follows are 20 T cell receptor beta chains derived from one specimen sequenced in a study of shared clonotypes between healthy human individuals. Libraries were prepared by immunoSEQ multiplex PCR; TCRdb keeps only in-frame clonotypes and omits some of them. The sample contains 950,000 to 1,200,000 clones, around three quarters of which appear only once. The specimen sequenced was memory CD4+ T cells from PBMCs. As to subset: CD45RA-negative fraction. The receptors were gathered from a man aged 18 to 30 in good health. Some clones in this sample may be carry-over from other donors' samples.

Concerning this clone: A much larger clone differs from this one at a single base, so this may be a read error. This same CDR3 is encoded by further DNA sequences in the sample. The V gene is TRBV7-9, the J gene TRBJ1-1; tentatively, D is TRBD1 (5 bases). The CDR3 extends over 13 amino acids. The V and J ends lost 2 bases and 3 bases respectively, with 7 bases between them. Germline V gene sequence: CDR1 SEHNR, CDR2 FQNEAQ (reference sequence). This chain's CDR3 is CASSLLGDTEAFF. The DNA for the CDR3 is TGTGCCAGCAGCTTACTGGGGGACACTGAAGCTTTCTTT.

The V and J genes are TRBV5-1 and TRBJ2-5, with 9 bases aligning to TRBD2. J gave up 5 bases and V 6 bases, and 8 bases lay outside the gene matches. CDR3 length: 14 amino acids. Germline lookup yields CDR1 SGHRS and CDR2 YFSETQ. This chain's CDR3 is CASNAGGSGETQYF. As DNA, the CDR3 is TGCGCCAGCAACGCGGGAGGGAGTGGGGAGACCCAGTACTTC.

The chain recombines TRBV19 with TRBJ2-3; 10 positions agree with TRBD2. Germline CDR1 and CDR2: LNHDA and SQIVND (reference sequence). J lost 5 bases, V lost 1 base, and 6 bases had no gene match. CDR3 size: 16 residues. The CDR3: CASSIVPAGGLDTQYF. Written as DNA, the CDR3 is TGTGCCAGTAGTATAGTCCCAGCGGGAGGGTTAGATACGCAGTATTTT.

About this clone itself: Since a much larger clone is just one base distant, this may be a read error. J is TRBJ2-2 and V is TRBV4-1, with D unclear. CDR3 length: 17 residues. Trimming took off 0 bases at V and 4 bases at J, with 15 bases between the two ends. CDR1 is MGHRA, CDR2 YSYEKL, per germline. CDR3 sequence (DNA): TGCGCCAGCAGCCAAGAGGTTCGGGTCGGGTCCACCGGGGAGCTGTTTTTT. It specifies CASSQEVRVGSTGELFF.

CDR3 in amino acids: CAISEGLLNTEAFF. CDR3 nucleotides: TGTGCCATCAGTGAGGGACTGCTGAACACTGAAGCTTTCTTT. This chain links TRBV10-3 with TRBJ1-1; D not certain. With 2 bases removed from V and 0 bases from J, the gap between germline ends came to 7 bases. The CDR3 contains 14 residues. Germline lookup yields CDR1 ENHRY and CDR2 SYGVKD.

The rearrangement uses TRBV6-4 and TRBJ1-2; D gene uncertain. Looked up from germline, CDR1 is MRHNA and CDR2 is SNTAGT. This CDR3 is 12 amino acids long. V was pared by 5 bases and J by 8 bases, with 12 bases between. CDR3 DNA sequence: TGTGCCAGCAGTTCAGGTGGGAGCGGCTACACCTTC. It is translated as CASSSGGSGYTF.

This clone has only a few counts. The genes are TRBV6-1 and TRBJ1-2, with 7 bases matching TRBD1. V lost 7 bases and J lost 5; bases outside the gene matches: 16. This CDR3 has 16 amino acids. The germline gives CDR1 MNHNS, CDR2 SASEGT. The CDR3 spells CASNEAHSQGSYGYTF. Here the CDR3 DNA reads TGTGCCAGCAATGAGGCTCATTCACAGGGGTCTTATGGCTACACCTTC.

In DNA, the CDR3 is TGCGCCAGCAGCTTTACAGGGATGGGCGCTTCCGAGCAGTACTTC. Amino acid sequence: CASSFTGMGASEQYF. The J gene is TRBJ2-7, the V gene TRBV5-1, with D perhaps TRBD1 (6 bases). Germline V lookup: CDR1 SGHRS, CDR2 YFSETQ. Trimming left V 2 bases short and J 6 bases short, with 18 bases between. The CDR3 totals 15 residues.

This rearrangement joins TRBV14 to TRBJ2-7; D is tentatively TRBD1 or TRBD2 (5 bases each). Trimming shortened V by 0 bases and J by 4 bases, and 13 bases separated the two germline ends. The CDR3 has 15 amino acids. Germline CDR1 reads SGHDN; CDR2 reads FVKESK. For the CDR3, the DNA is TGTGCCAGCAGCCAAGATAATCGGGGCGGGTACGAGCAGTACTTC. This gives the protein CASSQDNRGGYEQYF.

The V call is TRBV7-3, the J call TRBJ2-1; TRBD2 agrees at 7 bases. Germline lookup yields CDR1 SGHTA and CDR2 FQGTGA. V dropped 5 bases and J dropped 5; count of bases not matched to a gene: 3. The CDR3 spans 13 residues. In nucleotides, the CDR3 is TGTGCCAGCAGCGCTAGCGGTCACAATGAGCAGTTCTTC. Protein product: CASSASGHNEQFF.

This rearrangement joins TRBV5-5 to TRBJ2-3, with TRBD2 matching over 9 bases. The CDR3 covers 18 residues. Trimming took 3 bases from V and 2 from J; bases not matched to a gene: 13. Germline CDR1 reads SGHKS; CDR2 reads YYEKEE (reference sequence). The CDR3 DNA sequence: TGTGCCAGCAGCTGGGGATCAGCGGGAGGAGGCCCCACAGATACGCAGTATTTT. Translated, it gives CASSWGSAGGGPTDTQYF.

V and J are TRBV7-8 and TRBJ2-3; TRBD2 is a possible D gene (6 bases). CDR1 is SGHVS, CDR2 FQNEAQ, per germline. V lost 1 base and J lost 3, with 14 bases in between. This CDR3 region has 16 residues. The CDR3 protein is CASSLGGGDLTDTQYF. DNA for the CDR3: TGTGCCAGCAGCTTAGGGGGAGGAGACTTGACAGATACGCAGTATTTT.

This clone was detected only a few times. CDR3 loop: CASSPRETTDTQYF. CDR3 sequence (DNA): TGTGCCAGCTCACCTCGGGAGACTACAGATACGCAGTATTTT. V gene TRBV18 combines with J gene TRBJ2-3; possible D gene TRBD2, 6 bases. From germline, CDR1 is KGHSH and CDR2 LQKENI. V lost 3 bases and J 3 bases, leaving 10 bases between the germline ends. The length of the CDR3 is 14 residues.

This sequence joins TRBV25-1 and TRBJ1-2; tentatively, D is TRBD1 (5 bases). V lost 3 bases and J 2 bases, leaving 7 bases between the germline ends. CDR3 length equals 13 residues. Germline V gene lookup returns CDR1 MGHDK and CDR2 SYGVNS. The CDR3 reads CASSEGRNYGYTF. The CDR3 DNA sequence: TGTGCCAGCAGTGAGGGACGCAACTATGGCTACACCTTC.

This clone was seen once. The chain has TRBV5-1 and TRBJ2-1; 7 positions match TRBD2. The germline gives CDR1 SGHRS, CDR2 YFSETQ. This CDR3 comprises 15 residues. V was pared by 0 bases and J by 6 bases, with 6 bases of the junction left unmatched. The CDR3, as DNA: TGCGCCAGCAGCTTGGGCGGGAGAACTCGCAATGAGCAGTTCTTC. Translation gives CASSLGGRTRNEQFF.

The chain is built from TRBV30 and TRBJ2-7, with 8 nucleotides matching TRBD1. This CDR3 has 16 residues. Germline V lookup: CDR1 GTSNPN, CDR2 SVGIG (reference sequence). The V gene end was trimmed by 0 bases and the J gene end by 6 bases; junction bases not matched to a gene: 13. CDR3 residues: CAWSVLRGQGAGEQYF. CDR3 in DNA: TGTGCCTGGAGTGTACTCAGGGGGCAGGGGGCCGGCGAGCAGTACTTC.

The chain recombines TRBV5-6 with TRBJ2-1; 8 nucleotides line up with TRBD2. With V trimmed by 4 bases and J by 10 bases, 16 bases remained unmatched. The CDR3 is 16 amino acids. The germline gives CDR1 SGHDT, CDR2 YYEEEE. The CDR3 loop reads CASSNPPGLGIGEQFF. The CDR3 DNA reads as TGTGCCAGCAGCAACCCTCCGGGACTAGGAATCGGGGAGCAGTTCTTC.

This clone was detected a few times. The sample holds other DNA sequences that translate to the same CDR3. The chain employs TRBV7-9 and TRBJ2-7; no clear D gene. Per the germline V gene, CDR1 is SEHNR and CDR2 is FQNEAQ (reference sequence). With 1 base removed from V and 0 bases from J, the gap between germline ends came to 10 bases. The CDR3 has 15 amino acids. In nucleotides, the CDR3 is TGTGCCAGCAGCTTAGTGGCGGCTAGCTCCTACGAGCAGTACTTC. Encoded protein: CASSLVAASSYEQYF. The full variable domain, rest sourced from reference TRBV7-9 and TRBJ2-7, is DTGVSQNPRHKITKRGQNVTFRCDPISEHNRLYWYRQTLGQGPEFLTYFQNEAQLEKSRLLSDRFSAERPKGSFSTLEIQRTEQGDSAMYLCASSLVAASSYEQYFGPGTRLTVT.

This clone was counted many times. Other DNA sequences in this sample translate to the same CDR3. V is TRBV11-3 and J is TRBJ2-7; possibly TRBD2 for D (6 bases). V shed 5 bases and J shed 0 bases, with 11 bases lying between them. Germline CDR1 reads SGHNT; CDR2 reads YENEEA. The CDR3 has 14 residues. The CDR3 here is CASSPGGSSYEQYF. The DNA of the CDR3 is TGTGCCAGCAGCCCCGGAGGGAGCTCCTACGAGCAGTACTTC. The full variable domain, rest sourced from reference TRBV11-3 and TRBJ2-7, is EAGVVQSPRYKIIEKKQPVAFWCNPISGHNTLYWYLQNLGQGPELLIRYENEEAVDDSQLPKDRFSAERLKGVDSTLKIQPAELGDSAVYLCASSPGGSSYEQYFGPGTRLTVT.

The rearrangement links TRBV18 to TRBJ1-3, with D hard to call. Trimming pared 3 bases from V and 7 bases from J, leaving 16 bases between. Germline-derived CDR1 and CDR2 are KGHSH and LQKENI. The CDR3 extends over 15 amino acids. CDR3 in DNA: TGTGCCAGCTCACCTACCACGGCGTCTTCCAACACCATATATTTT. Protein: CASSPTTASSNTIYF.